This T cell receptor (beta chain) emerged from a study of blood T cells in healthy people across ages. The CDR3 loop spans 14 amino acids. The germline gives CDR1 SEHNR, CDR2 FQNEAQ (reference sequence). The J segment lost 8 bases and the V segment lost 5 bases, leaving 8 bases of the junction unmatched. Using a J-beta primer mix together with a sample-barcoded 5' primer, a second PCR was run for about 6 to 12 cycles. TCRdb reprocessed the 5' RACE reads with MiXCR, giving one entry per CDR3 protein. The table lists some 690,000 distinct CDR3 sequences, about 20% of them singletons. Donors gave roughly 10 milliliters of peripheral blood apiece. Samples each yielded at least 5 micrograms of total RNA.

This sequence originates from a man between 65 and 85 years old in good health. V usage is TRBV7-9 and J usage is TRBJ1-4; the match to TRBD1 covers 7 bases. Sequencing used blood. CDR3: CASSAGQENEKLFF. In DNA, the CDR3 is TGTGCCAGCAGCGCTGGACAGGAAAACGAAAAACTGTTTTTT.